A selection of T cell receptor beta chains follows, all from one sample in a study of shared clonotypes between healthy human individuals. Data came from immunoSEQ multiplex PCR; TCRdb stores just in-frame clones and leaves some out. The table includes 2 million or so clones, about 95% detected once. Sequenced input: naive CD8+ T cells sorted from blood. These receptors all stem from a man between 18 and 29 years old in good health. CDR3s include the opening cysteine and the closing phenylalanine or tryptophan. Each record gives: J gene, clone size, D gene, V gene, CDR3 protein, CDR3 DNA. D genes are given only for firm matches. Clone size is stated in some rows and not others, as once, few, many or a class when expanded.

TRBJ2-1 - - TRBV4-3 CASSQEGVSPFDEQFF TGCGCCAGCAGCCAAGAAGGGGTCAGTCCTTTCGATGAGCAGTTCTTC
TRBJ2-5 - - TRBV27 CASGWPGETQYF TGTGCCAGCGGTTGGCCCGGCGAGACCCAGTACTTC
TRBJ2-7 - TRBD1 TRBV27 CASSQLGQAGPYEQYF TGTGCCAGCAGTCAGTTAGGACAGGCGGGTCCCTACGAGCAGTACTTC
TRBJ2-2 - TRBD2 TRBV19 CASSILAGGMTGELFF TGTGCCAGTAGTATTCTAGCGGGAGGAATGACCGGGGAGCTGTTTTTT
TRBJ2-5 - TRBD2 TRBV27 CASSLSATSGTQYF TGTGCCAGCAGTTTATCGGCGACTAGCGGGACCCAGTACTTC
TRBJ1-6 - - TRBV6-5 CASSYRGENSPLHF TGTGCCAGCAGTTACAGGGGCGAAAATTCACCCCTCCACTTT
TRBJ1-5 - - TRBV13 CASNIGGQSNQPQHF TGTGCCAGCAATATCGGGGGTCAATCCAATCAGCCCCAGCATTTT
TRBJ1-1 - - TRBV30 CAWRDIDNANTEAFF TGTGCCTGGAGGGACATCGACAACGCGAACACTGAAGCTTTCTTT
TRBJ2-1 - - TRBV7-8 CASSLVGASFSSEQFF TGTGCCAGCAGCTTAGTAGGCGCTAGTTTCTCTTCTGAGCAGTTCTTC
TRBJ2-1 - TRBD2 TRBV10-2 CASRSGTYNEQFF TGCGCCAGCAGAAGCGGGACCTACAATGAGCAGTTCTTC
TRBJ2-7 - - TRBV6-1 CASSSTGDKPYEQYF TGTGCCAGCAGTTCCACCGGGGACAAACCCTACGAGCAGTACTTC
TRBJ2-7 - - TRBV6-5 CASSYGHLSEQYF TGTGCCAGCAGTTACGGGCACCTTAGCGAGCAGTACTTC
TRBJ1-6 - - TRBV27 CASRSGQGHSPLHF TGTGCCAGCAGGAGTGGGCAGGGACATTCACCCCTCCACTTT
TRBJ2-1 - TRBD1 TRBV19 CASSIDGPDRGGIDEQFF TGTGCCAGTAGTATAGATGGGCCGGACAGGGGAGGGATCGATGAGCAGTTCTTC
TRBJ1-3 - TRBD1 TRBV5-4 CASSFDRGMSGNTIYF TGTGCCAGCAGCTTCGACAGGGGGATGTCTGGAAACACCATATATTTT
TRBJ1-6 - - TRBV5-1 CASSSLHNSPLHF TGCGCCAGCAGCTCCCTTCATAATTCACCCCTCCACTTT
TRBJ2-7 - - TRBV6-6 CASSYSERWSSYEQYF TGTGCCAGCAGTTACTCCGAGAGATGGAGCTCCTACGAGCAGTACTTC
TRBJ2-7 - TRBD1 TRBV9 CASSVATGTGIYEQYF TGTGCCAGCAGCGTAGCTACTGGGACAGGGATCTACGAGCAGTACTTC
TRBJ2-7 - - TRBV6-4 CASTYREGYEQYF TGTGCCAGCACCTACAGGGAAGGCTACGAGCAGTACTTC
TRBJ2-5 - TRBD1 TRBV30 CAWSTGAWTQYF TGTGCCTGGAGTACAGGGGCATGGACCCAGTACTTC
TRBJ1-2 - TRBD1 TRBV4-3 CASSQAEEGAYGYTF TGCGCCAGCAGCCAAGCGGAGGAGGGGGCATATGGCTACACCTTC
TRBJ2-1 once - TRBV6-1 CASSESVAASYNEQFF TGTGCCAGCAGTGAGTCTGTAGCGGCCTCCTACAATGAGCAGTTCTTC
TRBJ2-2 - - TRBV10-2 CASSESRQAPSNTGELFF TGCGCCAGCAGTGAGTCGCGGCAGGCACCTTCGAACACCGGGGAGCTGTTTTTT
TRBJ1-1 - - TRBV2 CASSDGTVNTEAFF TGTGCCAGCAGTGATGGGACGGTGAACACTGAAGCTTTCTTT
TRBJ1-3 - TRBD1 TRBV6-6 CASSYPTGPGNTIYF TGTGCCAGCAGTTACCCGACAGGGCCAGGAAACACCATATATTTT
TRBJ1-5 - - TRBV27 CASTQGVNQPQHF TGTGCCAGCACCCAGGGAGTCAATCAGCCCCAGCATTTT
TRBJ2-7 - TRBD2 TRBV11-2 CASSPPGGREQYF TGTGCCAGCAGCCCCCCGGGGGGGCGCGAGCAGTACTTC
TRBJ2-3 - TRBD2 TRBV4-3 CASSQDFRGAGVTDTQYF TGCGCCAGCAGCCAAGATTTTCGCGGGGCGGGAGTTACAGATACGCAGTATTTT
TRBJ1-2 - TRBD1 TRBV6-5 CASSSGTAFNYGYTF TGTGCCAGCAGCTCCGGGACAGCCTTTAACTATGGCTACACCTTC
TRBJ1-1 - - TRBV7-7 CASSPRGGTEAFF TGTGCTAGCAGCCCCCGAGGGGGCACTGAAGCTTTCTTT
TRBJ2-7 - - TRBV5-6 CASSPGTGGLLEYF TGTGCCAGCAGCCCGGGAACAGGAGGGCTGTTAGAGTACTTC
TRBJ2-7 - - TRBV27 CASSFRSGYEQYF TGTGCCAGCAGTTTCCGGTCCGGGTACGAGCAGTACTTC
TRBJ2-7 once - TRBV6-5 CASSYSSGAALEQYF TGTGCCAGCAGTTACTCGTCCGGGGCCGCCCTCGAGCAGTACTTC
TRBJ2-7 - - TRBV27 CASSPSGTLFYYEQYF TGTGCCAGCAGTCCTTCCGGGACCCTCTTCTACTACGAGCAGTACTTC
TRBJ2-5 - - TRBV19 CASSSLDRVETQYF TGTGCCAGTAGTTCGCTGGACAGAGTGGAGACCCAGTACTTC
TRBJ2-5 - - TRBV27 CASSLTDGTGETQYF TGTGCCAGCAGTTTAACTGACGGGACGGGGGAGACCCAGTACTTC